This TCR beta chain comes out of a study of T cell repertoires in cytomegalovirus infection. For the study at large: Carrying CMV and the relevant HLA type showed in public TCR beta signatures.

Study-level results: CMV carriers having the relevant HLA were flagged by cumulative public TCR beta family frequency. It was HLA-C-restricted CMV-specific TCR beta clonotypes that dominated the response ex vivo.

TCRdb re-derived calls from the reads in MiXCR, one entry per CDR3 protein. The sample lists 200,000 or so distinct CDR3 sequences, approximately 28% occurring once. A word on this clonotype: Antigen specificity is unknown.

Material: PBMCs. This receptor was obtained from a human donor in good health (CMV status not recorded). Some clones in this sample may be carry-over from other donors' samples.

The DNA of the CDR3 is TGTGCCAGCAGCTTAGCAGGGGCGAGGGGCTACACCTTC. Translating gives CASSLAGARGYTF. The rearrangement joins TRBV7-2 to TRBJ1-2, with D perhaps TRBD1 (5 bases). Trimming stripped 0 bases from V and 8 bases from J, with 10 bases between. This CDR3 is 13 amino acids long. The V gene's germline CDR1 is SGHTA and CDR2 FQGNSA.